The 31 T cell receptor beta chains presented below share a single source sample, sequenced in a study of blood T cell repertoires in COVID-19. The repertoire was sequenced with immunoSEQ multiplex PCR; TCRdb's copy has only in-frame clones and lacks some. The sample lists roughly 150,000 clones; 87% were seen once. Sample: peripheral blood. These receptors originate from a human donor in a cohort sampled during active COVID-19.

This clone has only one observation. The rearrangement uses TRBV28 and TRBJ2-7; TRBD1 might be the D (6 bases). Germline V gives CDR1 MDHEN, CDR2 SYDVKM. V was cut by 7 bases and J by 1 base, with 17 bases left in between. This CDR3 contains 15 residues. The CDR3 nucleotides read TGTGCCAGCATTCGCTCCGGGACATCTTCCTACGAGCAGTACTTC. This sequence encodes CASIRSGTSSYEQYF.

The V call is TRBV3-1 (or the pseudogene TRBV3-2), the J call TRBJ2-3; D is uncertain. Germline values: CDR1 LGHDT, CDR2 YNNKEL (reference sequence). Trimming shortened V by 1 base and J by 4 bases, and 18 bases separated the two germline ends. The CDR3 sequence is 17 residues long. The CDR3 here is CASSQAARLSWADTQYF. In DNA, the CDR3 is TGTGCCAGCAGCCAAGCCGCGCGCCTTAGCTGGGCAGATACGCAGTATTTT.

The V and J genes are TRBV20-1 and TRBJ2-5; D not resolved. V shed 7 bases and J shed 3 bases, with 9 bases lying between them. Germline V gene data show CDR1 as DFQATT and CDR2 as SNEGSKA (reference sequence). The CDR3 spans 11 residues. In nucleotides, the CDR3 is TGCAGTGAACTTTCGAAAGAGACCCAGTACTTC. It codes for CSELSKETQYF.

The chain uses TRBV9 and TRBJ2-2, with D perhaps TRBD2 (5 bases). The CDR3 contains 15 residues. The V end was cut by 0 bases, the J end by 1 base, with 7 bases between. Germline V CDR1 and CDR2: SGDLS, YYNGEE. CDR3 in amino acids: CASSVASGNTGELFF. In nucleotides, the CDR3 is TGTGCCAGCAGCGTAGCAAGCGGGAACACCGGGGAGCTGTTTTTT.

This chain links TRBV5-1 with TRBJ2-7, with 9 bases fitting TRBD1. Germline values: CDR1 SGHRS, CDR2 YFSETQ. The length of the CDR3 is 14 residues. Trimming took 0 bases from V and 3 from J; bases not matched to a gene: 1. CDR3 bases: TGCGCCAGCAGCTTGGCGACAGGGGGCTACGAGCAGTACTTC. Translating gives CASSLATGGYEQYF.

This chain links TRBV6-1 with TRBJ2-7; D not resolved. The germline CDR1 and CDR2 sequences are MNHNS and SASEGT. The germline V and J ends were trimmed by 1 base and 0 bases, with 25 bases remaining between them. The CDR3 covers 20 residues. CDR3 residues: CASSEGRTPGSRISSYEQYF. Written as DNA, the CDR3 is TGTGCCAGCAGTGAAGGGAGAACCCCCGGTTCGCGGATCAGCTCCTACGAGCAGTACTTC.

This clone was picked up one time. The chain links TRBV12-3 or TRBV12-4 to TRBJ2-3; 9 bases align to TRBD2. Trimming removed 6 bases from V and 11 bases from J; junction bases left unmatched: 6. The CDR3 length is 12 residues. The CDR3 coding sequence is TGTGCCAGCAGCCTTGGCGGGGGGGGGCAGTATTTT. Translation: CASSLGGGGQYF.

The rearrangement uses TRBV19 and TRBJ2-7, with 8 bases aligning to TRBD1. The CDR3 has 14 amino acids. J was trimmed by 5 bases and V by 3 bases; bases with no gene match: 6. The germline V gene encodes CDR1 LNHDA and CDR2 SQIVND (reference sequence). The CDR3 DNA follows: TGTGCCAGTAGTATTGACAGGGGAATCGACGAGCAGTACTTC. Its translation: CASSIDRGIDEQYF.

This chain links TRBV7-2 with TRBJ2-7; D may be TRBD2 (5 bases). This CDR3 comprises 15 residues. Germline V gives CDR1 SGHTA, CDR2 FQGNSA. Trimming removed 3 bases from V and 2 bases from J, with 14 bases in between. CDR3 sequence reads: CASSLYGVPTYEQYF. In DNA, the CDR3 is TGTGCCAGCAGCTTGTACGGGGTTCCAACCTACGAGCAGTACTTC.

The chain carries TRBV5-8 and TRBJ1-5; tentatively, D is TRBD1 (5 bases). CDR1 and CDR2 from the germline V gene are SGHTS and YDEGEE. The CDR3 has 13 residues. V dropped 1 base and J dropped 10 bases, with 12 bases sitting between them. CDR3 bases: TGTGCCAGCAGCTTGAGTCAGGGCAAACCCCAGCATTTT. Its translation: CASSLSQGKPQHF.

The V call is TRBV7-9, the J call TRBJ1-1, with TRBD1 matching 9 bases. V lost 5 bases, J lost 6 bases, and 7 bases stayed unmatched. The CDR3 covers 14 residues. Germline CDR1 and CDR2: SEHNR and FQNEAQ (reference sequence). For the CDR3, the DNA is TGTGCCAGCAGCCCGGGGACAGGGCTGCCTGAAGCTTTCTTT. This codes for CASSPGTGLPEAFF.

This rearrangement joins TRBV5-4 to TRBJ1-6, with 9 bases that match TRBD1. The junction had 10 bases not matched to a gene; V was cut back by 5 bases and J by 10 bases. The germline CDR1 and CDR2 sequences are SGHNT and YYREEE (reference sequence). CDR3 length equals 15 residues. CDR3 in amino acids: CASSTGGGGGSPLHF. The CDR3 bases are TGTGCCAGCAGTACAGGGGGCGGTGGGGGATCACCCCTCCACTTT.

CDR3 sequence reads: CASSQEALPYEQYF. The DNA for the CDR3 is TGTGCCAGCAGCCAAGAGGCATTACCCTACGAGCAGTACTTC. The chain is built from TRBV3-1 (or the pseudogene TRBV3-2) and TRBJ2-7; no clear D gene. V was cut by 0 bases and J by 2 bases, with 8 bases left in between. The CDR3 consists of 14 residues. Germline CDR1 and CDR2: LGHDT and YNNKEL (reference sequence).

V is TRBV3-1 (or the pseudogene TRBV3-2) and J is TRBJ2-5, with 15 bases fitting TRBD2. The CDR3 has 17 amino acids. V shed 4 bases and J 3 bases; nucleotides not matched to a gene: 6. Germline loops: CDR1 LGHDT, CDR2 YNNKEL (reference sequence). The CDR3 region is CASSPRTSGGAKETQYF. DNA of the CDR3: TGTGCCAGCAGCCCTCGGACTAGCGGGGGGGCCAAAGAGACCCAGTACTTC.

The chain has TRBV28 and TRBJ2-7, with TRBD1 identical over 8 bases. The V gene's germline CDR1 is MDHEN and CDR2 SYDVKM. The CDR3 runs 15 residues. With V trimmed by 6 bases and J by 1 base, 8 bases remained unmatched. CDR3 protein: CASSFRQGPSYEQYF. In DNA form, the CDR3 reads TGTGCCAGCAGCTTTAGACAGGGGCCTTCCTACGAGCAGTACTTC.

Remarks on this clone: Other DNA sequences in this sample translate to the same CDR3. The genes are TRBV6-5 and TRBJ1-1; D gene ambiguous. This CDR3 contains 13 residues. Germline V gene sequence: CDR1 MNHEY, CDR2 SVGAGI. V lost 2 bases, J lost 1 base, and 5 bases lay in between. The CDR3 sequence is CASSYGGNTEAFF. The CDR3 region has the DNA TGTGCCAGCAGTTACGGCGGGAACACTGAAGCTTTCTTT.

This clone appeared a few times. This chain connects TRBV7-8 to TRBJ1-2, with D possibly being TRBD1 (5 bases). This CDR3 has 14 amino acids. Trimming stripped 2 bases from V and 3 bases from J, with 10 bases between. Germline assignment: CDR1 SGHVS and CDR2 FQNEAQ. The CDR3 sequence is CASSLSQGHYGYTF. The CDR3 DNA sequence: TGTGCCAGCAGCTTAAGCCAGGGCCACTATGGCTACACCTTC. Complete variable domain (other parts from reference TRBV7-8 and TRBJ1-2): GAGVSQSPRYKVAKRGQDVALRCDPISGHVSLFWYQQALGQGPEFLTYFQNEAQLDKSGLPSDRFFAERPEGSVSTLKIQRTQQEDSAVYLCASSLSQGHYGYTFGSGTRLTVV.

The chain has TRBV6-2 or TRBV6-3 and TRBJ2-1, with D possibly being TRBD1 (6 bases). Germline CDR1 MNHEY, CDR2 SVGEGT. The CDR3 extends over 17 amino acids. Trimming took 0 bases from V and 4 from J, leaving 16 bases between them. CDR3 sequence: CASSYSRTVFMYNEQFF. CDR3 in DNA: TGTGCCAGCAGTTACTCTCGGACAGTTTTTATGTACAATGAGCAGTTCTTC.

This clone was seen a handful of times. The chain is built from TRBV6-4 and TRBJ1-2; TRBD1 is a possible D gene (6 bases). The CDR3 length is 13 residues. The V gene lost 5 bases and the J gene lost 0 bases, with 7 bases spanning the gap. Per the germline V gene, CDR1 is MRHNA and CDR2 is SNTAGT. The CDR3 region is CASSPGANYGYTF. The CDR3 nucleotides read TGTGCCAGCAGTCCAGGGGCTAACTATGGCTACACCTTC.

This rearrangement joins TRBV28 to TRBJ2-3, with a weak D call TRBD2 (5 bases). The CDR3 runs 15 residues. From germline, CDR1 is MDHEN and CDR2 SYDVKM. V lost 4 bases, J lost 0 bases, and 11 bases lay in between. CDR3 amino acids: CASSSLDSSTDTQYF. Written as DNA, the CDR3 is TGTGCCAGCAGTTCCCTGGACTCTAGCACAGATACGCAGTATTTT.

The chain joins TRBV25-1 to TRBJ2-5, with D possibly TRBD2 on 6 matching bases. V shed 3 bases and J shed 4 bases, with 12 bases lying between them. The CDR3 has 14 amino acids. Germline CDR1 is MGHDK and CDR2 is SYGVNS. This CDR3 reads CASSDYGGRETQYF. DNA of the CDR3: TGTGCCAGCAGTGATTACGGGGGTAGAGAGACCCAGTACTTC.

The chain is built from TRBV19 and TRBJ2-7; TRBD2 aligns across 11 bases. The trim removed 5 bases at V and 2 bases at J, leaving 5 bases unmatched. Germline CDR1 LNHDA, CDR2 SQIVND (reference sequence). The CDR3 length is 15 residues. CDR3 region: CASSDLAGGTYEQYF. The DNA of the CDR3 is TGTGCCAGTAGTGACCTAGCGGGAGGCACCTACGAGCAGTACTTC. Using reference TRBV19 and TRBJ2-7 for the parts outside the CDR3, the full variable domain is DGGITQSPKYLFRKEGQNVTLSCEQNLNHDAMYWYRQDPGQGLRLIYYSQIVNDFQKGDIAEGYSVSREKKESFPLTVTSAQKNPTAFYLCASSDLAGGTYEQYFGPGTRLTVT.

The CDR3 region is CATSDPITYEQYF. DNA of the CDR3: TGTGCCACCAGTGACCCTATCACCTACGAGCAGTACTTC. This chain uses TRBV24-1 with TRBJ2-7; the D is unclear. The length of the CDR3 is 13 residues. Germline CDR1 KGHDR, CDR2 SFDVKD. V was cut by 4 bases and J by 2 bases, with 8 bases left in between.

This clone was seen once. The rearrangement links TRBV3-1 (or the pseudogene TRBV3-2) to TRBJ2-7; TRBD1 matches 8 bases. The CDR3 extends over 15 amino acids. V trimming: 4 bases; J trimming: 5 bases; junction bases outside the gene matches: 10. Germline CDR1 is LGHDT and CDR2 is YNNKEL (reference sequence). The CDR3 DNA follows: TGTGCCAGCAGCCCGAATACAGGACAGGGCCACGAGCAGTACTTC. The encoded protein is CASSPNTGQGHEQYF.

The rearrangement joins TRBV5-6 to TRBJ1-1; D is unclear. Trimming removed 1 base at V and 1 base at J, with 14 bases between. Germline V gene sequence: CDR1 SGHDT, CDR2 YYEEEE. CDR3 length: 16 residues. Written as DNA, the CDR3 is TGTGCCAGCAGCTTGTGGAGTGTAAACGGGAACACTGAAGCTTTCTTT. Protein sequence: CASSLWSVNGNTEAFF.

This sequence joins TRBV15 and TRBJ2-2; possible D gene TRBD1, 6 bases. The V end lost 9 bases, the J end lost 0 bases, and 8 bases lay between the germline ends. The V gene's germline CDR1 is LNHNV and CDR2 YYDKDF (reference sequence). The CDR3 contains 13 residues. CDR3 loop: CATRTANTGELFF. The CDR3 coding sequence is TGTGCCACAAGGACAGCGAACACCGGGGAGCTGTTTTTT.

The chain carries TRBV11-2 and TRBJ2-7; D might be TRBD2 (5 bases). V shed 0 bases and J shed 7 bases, with 13 bases lying between them. Germline V gene lookup returns CDR1 SGHAT and CDR2 FQNNGV. This CDR3 comprises 14 residues. CDR3: CASSLDRGAAEQYF. DNA for the CDR3: TGTGCCAGCAGCTTAGATCGAGGAGCGGCGGAGCAGTACTTC.

The chain couples TRBV5-1 to TRBJ2-7, with TRBD1 identical over 11 bases. V lost 4 bases to trimming and J lost 6 bases; unmatched junction nucleotides: 9. This CDR3 is built from 15 residues. The V gene's germline CDR1 is SGHRS and CDR2 YFSETQ. CDR3 DNA: TGCGCCAGCAGCGTAGGGGCCGGGACAGGGGGCGAGCAGTACTTC. It yields the protein CASSVGAGTGGEQYF.

This rearrangement joins TRBV28 to TRBJ2-7, with 12 bases identical to TRBD2. Trimming cost V 4 bases and J 3 bases; bases outside gene matches: 7. The CDR3 sequence is 16 residues long. Germline loops: CDR1 MDHEN, CDR2 SYDVKM. In DNA form, the CDR3 reads TGTGCCAGCAGTTACGGACTAGCGGGACTGTACTACGAGCAGTACTTC. Amino acid sequence: CASSYGLAGLYYEQYF. Supplemented by reference TRBV28 and TRBJ2-7, the full variable domain reads DVKVTQSSRYLVKRTGEKVFLECVQDMDHENMFWYRQDPGLGLRLIYFSYDVKMKEKGDIPEGYSVSREKKERFSLILESASTNQTSMYLCASSYGLAGLYYEQYFGPGTRLTVT.

The chain couples TRBV25-1 to TRBJ2-7, with 9 bases matching TRBD1. CDR3 length equals 14 residues. CDR1 MGHDK and CDR2 SYGVNS come from the germline V gene. J lost 7 bases, V lost 2 bases, and 6 bases had no gene match. The CDR3 here is CASSEATGGGEQYF. For the CDR3, the DNA is TGTGCCAGCAGTGAAGCCACAGGGGGCGGGGAGCAGTACTTC.

The chain links TRBV19 to TRBJ1-5; no reliable D call. Trimming took 1 base from V and 7 from J, leaving 20 bases between them. The CDR3 has 17 amino acids. Germline V lookup: CDR1 LNHDA, CDR2 SQIVND (reference sequence). The CDR3 sequence is CASSIAAGKARGQPQHF. In DNA, the CDR3 is TGTGCCAGTAGTATAGCGGCCGGTAAGGCGAGAGGGCAGCCCCAGCATTTT.